The T cell receptor (beta chain) described here comes from a study of blood T cell repertoires in COVID-19. Libraries were prepared by immunoSEQ multiplex PCR; TCRdb keeps only in-frame clonotypes and omits some of them. Of 290,000 or so clones in the sample, 86% were seen once. The CDR3 runs to 14 residues. V was pared by 5 bases and J by 2 bases, with 3 bases of the junction left unmatched. Looked up from germline, CDR1 is KGHSH and CDR2 is LQKENI. The chain is built from TRBV18 and TRBJ2-7, with 10 bases that match TRBD2. The sequence was obtained from a woman under 30 who had recovered from COVID-19. Sequencing was carried out using PBMCs or T cells enriched from blood (not recorded which). CDR3 loop: CASSLSGGAYEQYF. The CDR3 DNA reads as TGTGCCAGCTCATTGAGCGGGGGGGCCTACGAGCAGTACTTC. The variable domain in full, completed from reference TRBV18 and TRBJ2-7, reads NAGVMQNPRHLVRRRGQEARLRCSPMKGHSHVYWYRQLPEEGLKFMVYLQKENIIDESGMPKERFSAEFPKEGPSILRIQQVVRGDSAAYFCASSLSGGAYEQYFGPGTRLTVT.